A selection of T cell receptor beta chains follows, all from one sample in a study of OX40 agonist ivuxolimab in advanced cancers. TCRdb's table, derived via immunoSEQ multiplex PCR, lists solely in-frame clones and lacks some. The sample includes some 20,000 clones, roughly 84% of them seen just once. This sample comprised CD4+ or CD8+ T cells sorted from blood, obtained in a trial of the OX40 agonist ivuxolimab. These receptors originate from an adult with an advanced solid tumor such as melanoma, head and neck, liver or kidney cancer. The CDR3 runs from the conserved cysteine through the conserved F or W. D genes are given only for firm matches. Clone size, where shown, is once, few, many, or a class for clones that have expanded.

d_call: .; v_call: TRBV4-2; clone_size: .; j_call: TRBJ2-2; cdr3_nt: TGTGCCAGCAGCCAAGATCCCGGGGGGCCGAACACCGGGGAGCTGTTTTTT; cdr3_aa: CASSQDPGGPNTGELFF
d_call: .; v_call: TRBV30; clone_size: .; j_call: TRBJ1-1; cdr3_nt: TGTGCCTGGATATGGGGGGCGAACACTGAAGCTTTCTTT; cdr3_aa: CAWIWGANTEAFF
d_call: .; v_call: TRBV27; clone_size: .; j_call: TRBJ2-7; cdr3_nt: TGTGCCAGCAGTTGGGCCCGGGGGCGGGAGCAGTACTTC; cdr3_aa: CASSWARGREQYF
d_call: TRBD1; v_call: TRBV9; clone_size: .; j_call: TRBJ2-5; cdr3_nt: TGTGCCAGCAGCGTAGGCGACAGGGAGCCCCAAGAGACCCAGTACTTC; cdr3_aa: CASSVGDREPQETQYF
d_call: .; v_call: TRBV21-1; clone_size: .; j_call: TRBJ2-3; cdr3_nt: TGTGCCAGCAGCAAAGGTGCGCTAGCGGGTAGCACAGATACGCAGTATTTT; cdr3_aa: CASSKGALAGSTDTQYF
d_call: .; v_call: TRBV4-1; clone_size: .; j_call: TRBJ1-2; cdr3_nt: TGCGCCAGCAGCCAAGATGGAGACAGGGGCTACACCTTC; cdr3_aa: CASSQDGDRGYTF
d_call: .; v_call: TRBV9; clone_size: .; j_call: TRBJ2-7; cdr3_nt: TGTGCCAGCAGCGTAGGGGCCCAGGGGGGGTCCTACGAGCAGTACTTC; cdr3_aa: CASSVGAQGGSYEQYF
d_call: .; v_call: TRBV28; clone_size: .; j_call: TRBJ2-1; cdr3_nt: TGTGCCAGCAGTTTCCGCTCCTACAATGAGCAGTTCTTC; cdr3_aa: CASSFRSYNEQFF
d_call: TRBD2; v_call: TRBV7-9; clone_size: .; j_call: TRBJ2-1; cdr3_nt: TGTGCCAGCAGCTTAGCGCTACTAGCGCGTGAGCAGTTCTTC; cdr3_aa: CASSLALLAREQFF
d_call: .; v_call: TRBV27; clone_size: .; j_call: TRBJ1-1; cdr3_nt: TGTGCCAGCAGCCTGGGACAGAACACTGAAGCTTTCTTT; cdr3_aa: CASSLGQNTEAFF
d_call: TRBD1; v_call: TRBV5-4; clone_size: .; j_call: TRBJ2-2; cdr3_nt: TGTGCCAGCAGCGCTGCAGGGGGCCGGGGGGAGCTGTTTTTT; cdr3_aa: CASSAAGGRGELFF
d_call: TRBD1; v_call: TRBV2; clone_size: .; j_call: TRBJ1-1; cdr3_nt: TGTGCCAGCAGTGGACTCAAGGGACAGACCATGAACACTGAAGCTTTCTTT; cdr3_aa: CASSGLKGQTMNTEAFF
d_call: .; v_call: TRBV27; clone_size: .; j_call: TRBJ1-4; cdr3_nt: TGTGCCAGCAGTCGTGAGCCTACCTCTAATGAAAAACTGTTTTTT; cdr3_aa: CASSREPTSNEKLFF
d_call: TRBD1; v_call: TRBV9; clone_size: .; j_call: TRBJ1-1; cdr3_nt: TGTGCCAGCAGCGGACAGGGGCCGAACACTGAAGCTTTCTTT; cdr3_aa: CASSGQGPNTEAFF
d_call: TRBD2; v_call: TRBV7-6; clone_size: .; j_call: TRBJ2-1; cdr3_nt: TGTGCCAGCAGCCGGGGACTAGGGGCAATGGCTGAGCAGTTCTTC; cdr3_aa: CASSRGLGAMAEQFF
d_call: .; v_call: TRBV25-1; clone_size: .; j_call: TRBJ1-2; cdr3_nt: TGTGCCAGCAGTGCTAATCATGGCTACACCTTC; cdr3_aa: CASSANHGYTF
d_call: TRBD2; v_call: TRBV7-8; clone_size: .; j_call: TRBJ2-1; cdr3_nt: TGTGCCAGCAGCCTCTTTGGCGCGGGGGGGCCCAATGAGCAGTTCTTC; cdr3_aa: CASSLFGAGGPNEQFF
d_call: TRBD1; v_call: TRBV19; clone_size: .; j_call: TRBJ1-4; cdr3_nt: TGTGCCAGTAGTATTACCTCGCCGGGACAGGCAAATGAAAAACTGTTTTTT; cdr3_aa: CASSITSPGQANEKLFF
d_call: TRBD1; v_call: TRBV5-1; clone_size: few; j_call: TRBJ2-5; cdr3_nt: TGTGCCAGCAGCCCGTCGGGCAGGGGGCAGGGGAAGACCCAGTACTTC; cdr3_aa: CASSPSGRGQGKTQYF
d_call: TRBD1; v_call: TRBV5-1; clone_size: .; j_call: TRBJ2-7; cdr3_nt: TGCGCCAGCAGCTTTGGACAGGGATACCACGAGCAGTACTTC; cdr3_aa: CASSFGQGYHEQYF
d_call: TRBD1; v_call: TRBV7-8; clone_size: .; j_call: TRBJ1-5; cdr3_nt: TGTGCCAGCAGCCAAGGCGGCAGGGGGCTTCAGCCCCAGCATTTT; cdr3_aa: CASSQGGRGLQPQHF
d_call: .; v_call: TRBV14; clone_size: .; j_call: TRBJ1-6; cdr3_nt: TGTGCCAGCAGCCCAACTTCTGGGGTTAATTCACCCCTCCACTTT; cdr3_aa: CASSPTSGVNSPLHF
d_call: .; v_call: TRBV11-2; clone_size: .; j_call: TRBJ2-3; cdr3_nt: TGTGCCAGCAGGGGAACGGACCTTAGCCCAGATACGCAGTATTTT; cdr3_aa: CASRGTDLSPDTQYF
d_call: TRBD2; v_call: TRBV5-5; clone_size: once; j_call: TRBJ2-7; cdr3_nt: TGTGCCAGCAGCTTGCGGGGGGGCCTTAACGAGCAGTACTTC; cdr3_aa: CASSLRGGLNEQYF
d_call: TRBD1; v_call: TRBV4-1; clone_size: .; j_call: TRBJ2-7; cdr3_nt: TGCGCCAGCAGCCATTCTAGGACAGGGGATTCGGGCGAGCAGTACTTC; cdr3_aa: CASSHSRTGDSGEQYF
d_call: TRBD1; v_call: TRBV15; clone_size: .; j_call: TRBJ2-7; cdr3_nt: TGTGCCACCAGCACCTACAGGGGGCCATACGAGCAGTACTTC; cdr3_aa: CATSTYRGPYEQYF
d_call: TRBD1; v_call: TRBV4-1; clone_size: .; j_call: TRBJ2-7; cdr3_nt: TGCGCCAGCAGCCCGACAGGGGGCGACTACGAGCAGTACTTC; cdr3_aa: CASSPTGGDYEQYF
d_call: .; v_call: TRBV10-3; clone_size: .; j_call: TRBJ1-4; cdr3_nt: TGTGCCATCAGTGAGTCAGTACCTGCAACTAATGAAAAACTGTTTTTT; cdr3_aa: CAISESVPATNEKLFF
d_call: TRBD1; v_call: TRBV5-4; clone_size: .; j_call: TRBJ2-7; cdr3_nt: TGTGCCAGCAGCTACGGACAGGGGAGGAACGAGCAGTACTTC; cdr3_aa: CASSYGQGRNEQYF
d_call: TRBD1; v_call: TRBV7-9; clone_size: few; j_call: TRBJ1-1; cdr3_nt: TGTGCCAGCAGCCACAGGGGGCGGGGGACTGAAGCTTTCTTT; cdr3_aa: CASSHRGRGTEAFF
d_call: .; v_call: TRBV28; clone_size: few; j_call: TRBJ1-1; cdr3_nt: TGTGCCACCTCCCAGGGCTATCGAAACGAAGCTTTCTTT; cdr3_aa: CATSQGYRNEAFF
d_call: TRBD2; v_call: TRBV27; clone_size: medium-sized; j_call: TRBJ2-7; cdr3_nt: TGTGCCAGCAGGTTAGCGGGAGGGCCGGGAGAGCAGTACTTC; cdr3_aa: CASRLAGGPGEQYF
d_call: .; v_call: TRBV6-4; clone_size: .; j_call: TRBJ1-4; cdr3_nt: TGTGCCAGCAGGGGCGGGAGGCGTAATGAAAAACTGTTTTTT; cdr3_aa: CASRGGRRNEKLFF
d_call: .; v_call: TRBV4-1; clone_size: .; j_call: TRBJ2-2; cdr3_nt: TGCGCCAGCAGCCAACGCTTCGGGAACACCGGGGAGCTGTTTTTT; cdr3_aa: CASSQRFGNTGELFF
d_call: TRBD2; v_call: TRBV7-2; clone_size: .; j_call: TRBJ2-5; cdr3_nt: TGTGCCAGCAGCTTAGGACTAGCGGGACCCCCCGTCGGGGAGACCCAGTACTTC; cdr3_aa: CASSLGLAGPPVGETQYF
d_call: .; v_call: TRBV2; clone_size: .; j_call: TRBJ1-3; cdr3_nt: TGTGCCAGCAGTGACTGGACAGTCTGGGGGAACACCATATATTTT; cdr3_aa: CASSDWTVWGNTIYF
d_call: TRBD1; v_call: TRBV10-1; clone_size: .; j_call: TRBJ2-7; cdr3_nt: TGCGCCAGCAGTGACCAGGGGGCAAACGAGCAGTACTTC; cdr3_aa: CASSDQGANEQYF
d_call: TRBD2; v_call: TRBV10-3; clone_size: .; j_call: TRBJ2-7; cdr3_nt: TGTGCCATCTTGGGGCTTCGGGAGGGCCATACCGCGAGCTACGAGCAGTACTTC; cdr3_aa: CAILGLREGHTASYEQYF
d_call: .; v_call: TRBV9; clone_size: .; j_call: TRBJ2-7; cdr3_nt: TGTGCCAGCAGCGCCTCCGGGACTGATACCTACGAGCAGTACTTC; cdr3_aa: CASSASGTDTYEQYF
d_call: TRBD2; v_call: TRBV6-1; clone_size: .; j_call: TRBJ2-3; cdr3_nt: TGTGCCAGCAGTGAACTAGCGGGGGACACAGATACGCAGTATTTT; cdr3_aa: CASSELAGDTDTQYF
d_call: .; v_call: TRBV19; clone_size: .; j_call: TRBJ2-1; cdr3_nt: TGTGCCAGTAGTATTCACTTCTACAATGAGCAGTTCTTC; cdr3_aa: CASSIHFYNEQFF
d_call: .; v_call: TRBV19; clone_size: .; j_call: TRBJ2-7; cdr3_nt: TGTGCCAGTAGTATAGTGGGCGCCGCCTACGAGCAGTACTTC; cdr3_aa: CASSIVGAAYEQYF
d_call: .; v_call: TRBV19; clone_size: .; j_call: TRBJ1-1; cdr3_nt: TGTGCCAGTAGTATGGGAGGCTGGGGGGGCACTGAAGCTTTCTTT; cdr3_aa: CASSMGGWGGTEAFF
d_call: TRBD2; v_call: TRBV7-8; clone_size: .; j_call: TRBJ2-7; cdr3_nt: TGTGCCAGCAGCAGAAAGGCATCGATCAGCGGGACCTACGAGCAGTACTTC; cdr3_aa: CASSRKASISGTYEQYF